This TCR beta chain is drawn from a study of cytomegalovirus exposure and HLA in healthy donors. Germline CDR1 and CDR2: SGHRS and YFSETQ. The CDR3 has 17 residues. V lost 6 bases to trimming and J lost 10 bases; unmatched junction nucleotides: 17. Primers: 60 Vbeta forward and 13 Jbeta reverse. TCRdb's copy holds only in-frame clones and misses some; the assay was immunoSEQ multiplex PCR. The top ten clones hold about 2.5% of a sample with around 160,000 clones, around 68% of them seen once. Sequenced sample: PBMCs. The source of this sequence is a woman in her thirties or forties in good health and CMV-seropositive. V and J are TRBV5-1 and TRBJ2-1, with TRBD2 identical over 12 bases. CDR3: CASNGLAGGRVPREQFF. The CDR3 nucleotides are TGCGCCAGCAACGGGCTAGCGGGGGGGCGAGTTCCTAGGGAGCAGTTCTTC.